Following are 8 T cell receptor beta chains from one sample sequenced in a study of Graves' ophthalmopathy and Graves' hyperthyroidism. TCR beta CDR3 regions were amplified from RNA transcripts. RT-PCR in the first round used HTBI primers; a second-round multiplex PCR followed. TCRdb analysed the multiplex PCR reads with MiXCR anew, one entry per CDR3 protein. The table includes 200,000 to 300,000 distinct CDR3 sequences, around 45% detected once. Sequencing was carried out using peripheral blood. These receptors came from an adult man with Graves' ophthalmopathy.

This rearrangement joins TRBV24-1 to TRBJ1-5, with unresolved D. Germline V gene data show CDR1 as KGHDR and CDR2 as SFDVKD. The CDR3 loop spans 15 amino acids. In DNA, the CDR3 is TGTGCTAGTGGTCCCCTCGGTAGGGGCAATCAGCCCCAGCATTTT. Translating gives CASGPLGRGNQPQHF.

The chain uses TRBV19 and TRBJ1-1; D is perhaps TRBD1 (5 bases). V was cut by 5 bases and J by 3 bases, with 10 bases left in between. Germline CDR1 and CDR2: LNHDA and SQIVND (reference sequence). This CDR3 comprises 13 residues. CDR3 amino acids: CASSFDSYTEAFF. Written as DNA, the CDR3 is TGTGCCAGTAGTTTCGACAGTTACACTGAAGCTTTCTTT. The variable domain in full, completed from reference TRBV19 and TRBJ1-1, reads DGGITQSPKYLFRKEGQNVTLSCEQNLNHDAMYWYRQDPGQGLRLIYYSQIVNDFQKGDIAEGYSVSREKKESFPLTVTSAQKNPTAFYLCASSFDSYTEAFFGQGTRLTVV.

The rearrangement joins TRBV28 to TRBJ2-5, with D perhaps TRBD2 (5 bases). V was clipped by 6 bases and J by 1 base, with 12 bases between them. The V gene's germline CDR1 is MDHEN and CDR2 SYDVKM. CDR3 length: 14 amino acids. CDR3 DNA sequence: TGTGCCAGCAGCAGACTTAGCGTCCAAGAGACCCAGTACTTC. Protein product: CASSRLSVQETQYF. Using reference TRBV28 and TRBJ2-5 for the parts outside the CDR3, the full variable domain is DVKVTQSSRYLVKRTGEKVFLECVQDMDHENMFWYRQDPGLGLRLIYFSYDVKMKEKGDIPEGYSVSREKKERFSLILESASTNQTSMYLCASSRLSVQETQYFGPGTRLLVL.

This clonotype was counted between two and nine times. The chain employs TRBV12-3 or TRBV12-4 and TRBJ1-1, with D uncertain. The CDR3 loop spans 17 amino acids. V gave up 5 bases and J gave up 4 bases, with 23 bases separating them. The chain's CDR3 is CASSPSPWAGPATEAFF. CDR3 bases: TGTGCCAGCAGTCCCTCCCCGTGGGCAGGCCCAGCCACTGAAGCTTTCTTT.

This clonotype has ten or more counts. The chain uses TRBV24-1 and TRBJ1-1, with a possible D match to TRBD1 (5 bases). Trimming stripped 3 bases from V and 12 bases from J, with 22 bases between. Looked up from germline, CDR1 is KGHDR and CDR2 is SFDVKD. The CDR3 has 15 amino acids. CDR3 coding DNA: TGTGCCACCAGTGATGGGCGGGGCCTGCAAAGGAGGACTTTCTTT. Translation gives CATSDGRGLQRRTFF.

V and J are TRBV7-9 and TRBJ1-5, with 9 bases aligning to TRBD1. In germline, CDR1 is SEHNR, CDR2 FQNEAQ (reference sequence). V lost 4 bases and J lost 6; bases outside the gene matches: 4. The CDR3 has 14 residues. In DNA, the CDR3 is TGTGCCAGCAGCTCCGGGACAGGGTTTCAGCCCCAGCATTTT. Residues: CASSSGTGFQPQHF. Together with reference TRBV7-9 and TRBJ1-5, the CDR3 gives the full variable domain: DTGVSQNPRHKITKRGQNVTFRCDPISEHNRLYWYRQTLGQGPEFLTYFQNEAQLEKSRLLSDRFSAERPKGSFSTLEIQRTEQGDSAMYLCASSSGTGFQPQHFGDGTRLSIL.

This clonotype was seen once. V is TRBV2 and J is TRBJ1-4; D gene ambiguous. From germline, CDR1 is SNHLY and CDR2 FYNNEI. The CDR3 loop spans 13 amino acids. Trimming took off 6 bases at V and 8 bases at J, with 13 bases between the two ends. The CDR3 loop reads CASSLPLGEKLFF. CDR3 nucleotide sequence: TGTGCCAGCAGCCTCCCCCTAGGAGAAAAACTGTTTTTT. Using reference TRBV2 and TRBJ1-4 for the parts outside the CDR3, the full variable domain is EPEVTQTPSHQVTQMGQEVILRCVPISNHLYFYWYRQILGQKVEFLVSFYNNEISEKSEIFDDQFSVERPDGSNFTLKIRSTKLEDSAMYFCASSLPLGEKLFFGSGTQLSVL.

The V and J genes are TRBV29-1 and TRBJ1-2; 7 bases agree with TRBD1. The CDR3 loop spans 16 amino acids. From germline, CDR1 is SQVTM and CDR2 ANQGSEA. V was clipped by 3 bases and J by 2 bases; unmatched bases: 12. CDR3 DNA: TGCAGCGTTGATATCCCGGGACAGAACCCAAACTATGGCTACACCTTC. It encodes CSVDIPGQNPNYGYTF.